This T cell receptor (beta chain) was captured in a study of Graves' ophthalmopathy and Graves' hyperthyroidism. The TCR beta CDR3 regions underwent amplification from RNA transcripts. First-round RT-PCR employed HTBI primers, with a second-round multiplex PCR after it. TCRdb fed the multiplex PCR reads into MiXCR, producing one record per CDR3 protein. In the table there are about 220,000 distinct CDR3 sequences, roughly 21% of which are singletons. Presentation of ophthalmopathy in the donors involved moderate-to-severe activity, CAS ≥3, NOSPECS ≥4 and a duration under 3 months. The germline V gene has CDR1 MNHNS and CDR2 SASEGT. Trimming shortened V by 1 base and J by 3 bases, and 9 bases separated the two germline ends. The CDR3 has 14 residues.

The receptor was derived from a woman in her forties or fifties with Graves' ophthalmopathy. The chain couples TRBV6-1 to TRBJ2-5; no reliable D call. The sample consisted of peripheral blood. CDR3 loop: CASSEDLTEETQYF. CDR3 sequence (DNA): TGTGCCAGCAGTGAAGATCTAACGGAAGAGACCCAGTACTTC.